The clone carrying this T cell receptor (beta chain) appeared a few times. Its cognate antigen is unknown. Germline values: CDR1 SGHVS, CDR2 FNYEAQ. Trimming left V 5 bases short and J 1 base short, with 12 bases between. This CDR3 spans 15 amino acids. This entry belongs to a study of vaccination and CD4 T cells after COVID-19. Study background: Median time from COVID diagnosis to post-COVID sampling was over 95 days (35 to 161).

An Oncomine TCR Beta short-read assay was used to sequence the DNA from cultured CD4+ T cells. TCRdb re-derived calls from the PCR reads in MiXCR, one entry per CDR3 protein. The sample shows around 13,000 distinct CDR3 sequences, 36% of them seen only once. Treatment meaning: roughly 11-day PBMC culture with coronavirus spike peptide pools or control peptides (ViraFEST assay). The receptor's source is a human donor with COVID-19. The sequencing input was cultured CD4+ T cells from blood. The V call is TRBV7-6, the J call TRBJ1-3, with D maybe TRBD1 (5 bases). The CDR3 DNA follows: TGTGCCAGCAGCCTAGGGACCGCGTCTGGAAACACCATATATTTT. Translating it yields CASSLGTASGNTIYF.